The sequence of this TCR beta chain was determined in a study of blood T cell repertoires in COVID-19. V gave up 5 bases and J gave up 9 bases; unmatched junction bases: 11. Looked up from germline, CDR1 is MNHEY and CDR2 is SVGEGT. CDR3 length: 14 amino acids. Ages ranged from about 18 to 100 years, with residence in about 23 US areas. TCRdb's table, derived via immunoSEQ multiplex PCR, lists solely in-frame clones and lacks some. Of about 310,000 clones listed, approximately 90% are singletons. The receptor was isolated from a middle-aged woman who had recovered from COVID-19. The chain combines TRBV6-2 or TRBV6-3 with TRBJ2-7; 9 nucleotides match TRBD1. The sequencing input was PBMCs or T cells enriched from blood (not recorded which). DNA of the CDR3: TGTGCCAGCAGTACAGGGGGCAACGGCTCGGGGCAGTACTTC. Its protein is CASSTGGNGSGQYF.